Shown below are 23 T cell receptor beta chains from a single sample sequenced in a study of T cell changes during pregnancy in multiple sclerosis. Only in-frame clones appear in the TCRdb table, and some are missing; sequencing was by immunoSEQ multiplex PCR. The sample shows roughly 110,000 clones, about 89% of them seen only once. Sequencing used peripheral blood, obtained before pregnancy. The receptors shown here come from a female donor with multiple sclerosis, enrolled in a pregnancy study.

This sequence joins TRBV18 and TRBJ2-1; 7 bases fit TRBD2. This CDR3 has 16 amino acids. V lost 1 base to trimming and J lost 5 bases; unmatched junction nucleotides: 8. The V gene's germline CDR1 is KGHSH and CDR2 LQKENI. Here the CDR3 reads CASSPLGLGLDNEQFF. CDR3 DNA: TGTGCCAGCTCACCACTTGGACTAGGCCTCGACAATGAGCAGTTCTTC.

In its sample, this clone was seen a few times. V gene TRBV15 combines with J gene TRBJ1-6; the D gene is possibly TRBD1 (6 bases). The V end lost 5 bases, the J end lost 5 bases, and 13 bases lay between the germline ends. Germline V gene data show CDR1 as LNHNV and CDR2 as YYDKDF (reference sequence). There are 15 residues in the CDR3. The CDR3 bases are TGTGCCACCAGCCCTAGGACAGCTCATAATTCACCCCTCCACTTT. Residues: CATSPRTAHNSPLHF.

The chain combines TRBV29-1 with TRBJ2-5, with TRBD2 as a possible D gene (6 bases). The CDR3 contains 12 residues. The V end was cut by 6 bases, the J end by 1 base, with 9 bases between. Germline loops: CDR1 SQVTM, CDR2 ANQGSEA. CDR3: CSVGGFQETQYF. The CDR3 DNA is TGCAGCGTGGGGGGATTCCAAGAGACCCAGTACTTC.

This clone was found once. The chain couples TRBV15 to TRBJ1-4; D remains ambiguous. From germline, CDR1 is LNHNV and CDR2 YYDKDF (reference sequence). CDR3 length equals 13 residues. V shed 6 bases and J shed 8 bases, with 13 bases lying between them. The CDR3: CATSSEEREKLFF. The CDR3 DNA sequence: TGTGCCACCAGTTCAGAGGAGAGAGAAAAACTGTTTTTT.

The chain is built from TRBV25-1 and TRBJ2-2, with TRBD2 as a possible D gene (6 bases). Germline-derived CDR1 and CDR2 are MGHDK and SYGVNS. Deletions cut 1 base from V and 3 bases from J, with 6 bases between. The CDR3 consists of 14 residues. CDR3 sequence: CASSESGDTGELFF. The CDR3 DNA reads as TGTGCCAGCAGTGAATCGGGGGACACCGGGGAGCTGTTTTTT.

The chain links TRBV4-1 to TRBJ2-2; possible D gene TRBD2, 5 bases. V gave up 0 bases and J gave up 2 bases, with 16 bases separating them. Germline CDR1 is MGHRA and CDR2 is YSYEKL. This CDR3 spans 18 amino acids. CDR3 sequence: CASSQDSGKAQNTGELFF. CDR3 DNA: TGCGCCAGCAGCCAAGATTCGGGAAAGGCCCAAAACACCGGGGAGCTGTTTTTT.

The chain links TRBV6-5 to TRBJ2-7; D remains unclear. The germline V and J ends were trimmed by 10 bases and 3 bases, with 10 bases remaining between them. This CDR3 has 11 residues. The germline CDR1 and CDR2 sequences are MNHEY and SVGAGI. In DNA, the CDR3 is TGTGCCACCAACTTGAACTACGAGCAGTACTTC. Amino acid sequence: CATNLNYEQYF.

V is TRBV4-1 and J is TRBJ2-5; no reliable D call. Germline assignment: CDR1 MGHRA and CDR2 YSYEKL. There are 18 residues in the CDR3. V lost 1 base and J lost 3, with 21 bases in between. The CDR3 is CASSQGPLRSHLKETQYF. DNA of the CDR3: TGCGCCAGCAGCCAAGGCCCCCTGCGAAGCCACTTAAAAGAGACCCAGTACTTC.

The chain employs TRBV28 and TRBJ2-5; D may be TRBD1 (5 bases). With 2 bases removed from V and 2 bases from J, the gap between germline ends came to 6 bases. Germline values: CDR1 MDHEN, CDR2 SYDVKM. The CDR3 totals 13 residues. Here the CDR3 reads CASSLDSQETQYF. CDR3 bases: TGTGCCAGCAGTTTAGACAGTCAAGAGACCCAGTACTTC. Drawing the rest from reference TRBV28 and TRBJ2-5, the complete variable domain is DVKVTQSSRYLVKRTGEKVFLECVQDMDHENMFWYRQDPGLGLRLIYFSYDVKMKEKGDIPEGYSVSREKKERFSLILESASTNQTSMYLCASSLDSQETQYFGPGTRLLVL.

V usage is TRBV7-6 and J usage is TRBJ2-7; tentative D call: TRBD1 (5 bases). The CDR3 has 13 residues. The V end was cut by 1 base, the J end by 6 bases, with 10 bases between. Germline lookup yields CDR1 SGHVS and CDR2 FNYEAQ. The CDR3 is CASSLGYQGEQYF. DNA for the CDR3: TGTGCCAGCAGCTTAGGGTACCAGGGCGAGCAGTACTTC.

The chain combines TRBV5-1 with TRBJ2-2; TRBD1 aligns across 8 bases. Looked up from germline, CDR1 is SGHRS and CDR2 is YFSETQ. The CDR3 has 17 amino acids. Unmatched junction bases numbered 13, after V lost 3 bases and J lost 6 bases. The CDR3: CASSSPDRVSVPGELFF. DNA for the CDR3: TGCGCCAGCAGCTCCCCGGACAGGGTGTCTGTACCCGGGGAGCTGTTTTTT.

V is TRBV15 and J is TRBJ2-1; 8 bases line up with TRBD1. The germline V gene has CDR1 LNHNV and CDR2 YYDKDF (reference sequence). The CDR3 spans 15 residues. V shed 5 bases, J shed 3 bases, and the junction held 6 bases outside the gene matches. As DNA, the CDR3 is TGTGCCACCAGCGTTGGGACAGGAAGCTACAATGAGCAGTTCTTC. Translation gives CATSVGTGSYNEQFF.

The genes are TRBV6-1 and TRBJ1-4; unclear D gene. With 4 bases removed from V and 11 bases from J, the gap between germline ends came to 8 bases. The V gene's germline CDR1 is MNHNS and CDR2 SASEGT. The CDR3 is 11 residues long. The CDR3 sequence: CASSVGGKLFF. As DNA, the CDR3 is TGTGCCAGCAGTGTCGGAGGGAAACTGTTTTTT.

This chain joins TRBV7-9 and TRBJ1-3, with 8 bases lining up with TRBD1. Looked up from germline, CDR1 is SEHNR and CDR2 is FQNEAQ (reference sequence). The length of the CDR3 is 14 residues. V was clipped by 5 bases and J by 4 bases; unmatched bases: 4. CDR3 in amino acids: CASSPGQGGNTIYF. The CDR3 coding sequence is TGTGCCAGCAGCCCTGGACAGGGAGGAAACACCATATATTTT.

The CDR3 region is CASSPPLGGTNEQFF. The CDR3 DNA reads as TGTGCCAGCAGCCCACCCCTTGGAGGGACCAATGAGCAGTTCTTC. J is TRBJ2-1 and V is TRBV5-4, with D maybe TRBD2 (6 bases). V lost 4 bases and J 6 bases, leaving 17 bases between the germline ends. Germline values: CDR1 SGHNT, CDR2 YYREEE (reference sequence). There are 15 residues in the CDR3. Combining the CDR3 with reference TRBV5-4 and TRBJ2-1 gives the whole variable domain ETGVTQSPTHLIKTRGQQVTLRCSSQSGHNTVSWYQQALGQGPQFIFQYYREEENGRGNFPPRFSGLQFPNYSSELNVNALELDDSALYLCASSPPLGGTNEQFFGPGTRLTVL.

This clone is a singleton in its sample. The chain has TRBV15 and TRBJ2-7; 12 bases fit TRBD2. The CDR3 extends over 13 amino acids. Germline trimming cut 7 bases from V and 7 bases from J; bases unmatched to any gene: 5. Germline V lookup: CDR1 LNHNV, CDR2 YYDKDF (reference sequence). The CDR3, as DNA: TGTGCCACCACTAGCGGGGGGGCCCAAGAGCAGTACTTC. Translation: CATTSGGAQEQYF.

The chain is built from TRBV9 and TRBJ2-1, with 10 positions matching TRBD2. V lost 3 bases and J lost 9; bases outside the gene matches: 9. CDR3 length: 15 amino acids. Per the germline V gene, CDR1 is SGDLS and CDR2 is YYNGEE. The CDR3 bases are TGTGCCAGCAGCGCGTCCGGGACTAGCGTTATTGAGCAGTTCTTC. This encodes CASSASGTSVIEQFF. The full variable domain, rest sourced from reference TRBV9 and TRBJ2-1, is DSGVTQTPKHLITATGQRVTLRCSPRSGDLSVYWYQQSLDQGLQFLIQYYNGEERAKGNILERFSAQQFPDLHSELNLSSLELGDSALYFCASSASGTSVIEQFFGPGTRLTVL.

J is TRBJ1-6 and V is TRBV19; no definite D call. The germline gives CDR1 LNHDA, CDR2 SQIVND (reference sequence). Trimming took off 5 bases at V and 6 bases at J, with 17 bases between the two ends. The CDR3 has 16 amino acids. In DNA, the CDR3 is TGTGCCAGTAGTCAGGAGGGCGAATTTCGTAATTCACCCCTCCACTTT. Its translation: CASSQEGEFRNSPLHF.

The chain combines TRBV28 with TRBJ2-7; D gene uncertain. The V gene's germline CDR1 is MDHEN and CDR2 SYDVKM. V lost 6 bases to trimming and J lost 2 bases, with 8 bases between them. The CDR3 is 12 amino acids. CDR3 residues: CASRLSTYEQYF. In DNA, the CDR3 is TGTGCCAGCAGACTATCTACCTACGAGCAGTACTTC.

The chain joins TRBV6-5 to TRBJ2-2, with a weak D call TRBD1 (5 bases). The CDR3 is 14 amino acids. Per germline, CDR1 MNHEY and CDR2 SVGAGI. V lost 4 bases and J lost 2, with 8 bases in between. CDR3 sequence: CASSWGQNTGELFF. Here the CDR3 DNA reads TGTGCCAGCAGTTGGGGCCAAAACACCGGGGAGCTGTTTTTT.

The chain joins TRBV27 to TRBJ2-5; the D is unclear. TRBJ2-7 matches the DNA end more closely, so the J call is doubtful. The CDR3 runs 11 residues. Germline V gene lookup returns CDR1 MNHEY and CDR2 SMNVEV (reference sequence). CDR3 in DNA: TGTGCCAGCAGTACGGCCAGCGAGCAGTACTTC. Amino acids: CASSTASEQYF.

The CDR3 sequence: CASSKPGTNNEQFF. The CDR3 DNA sequence: TGTGCCAGTAGTAAGCCGGGGACTAACAATGAGCAGTTCTTC. V usage is TRBV19 and J usage is TRBJ2-1, with 7 bases matching TRBD2. CDR1 is LNHDA, CDR2 SQIVND, per germline (reference sequence). This CDR3 is 14 amino acids long. Germline trimming cut 4 bases from V and 5 bases from J; bases unmatched to any gene: 5.

J is TRBJ1-3 and V is TRBV18; 7 positions match TRBD1. The CDR3 is made up of 18 amino acids. Germline V gene data show CDR1 as KGHSH and CDR2 as LQKENI. J lost 0 bases, V lost 6 bases, and 14 bases had no gene match. DNA for the CDR3: TGTGCCAGCTCTCCCACCTCGGGGACAGAGACCTCTGGAAACACCATATATTTT. It yields the protein CASSPTSGTETSGNTIYF.